This passage covers 7 T cell receptor beta chains from one sample sequenced in a study of T cells in Graves' hyperthyroidism and ophthalmopathy. There were TCR beta CDR3 regions amplified from RNA transcripts. First-round RT-PCR of the TCR CDR3 relied on the HTBI primer set. TCRdb re-derived calls from the multiplex PCR reads in MiXCR, one entry per CDR3 protein. Of roughly 510,000 distinct CDR3 sequences in the sample, approximately 49% were seen once. Material for sequencing was peripheral blood or thyroid tissue (not recorded which). The receptors here all came from an adult woman with Graves' disease, either hyperthyroidism or ophthalmopathy (not recorded which).

The chain carries TRBV2 and TRBJ2-7; D gene unclear. The germline V and J ends were trimmed by 5 bases and 0 bases, with 8 bases remaining between them. The CDR3 has 13 residues. Germline V gives CDR1 SNHLY, CDR2 FYNNEI. CDR3 bases: TGTGCCAGCAGTACCAGAAGCTCCTACGAGCAGTACTTC. This codes for CASSTRSSYEQYF.

V and J are TRBV25-1 and TRBJ2-7, with 7 positions matching TRBD1. CDR3 size: 13 residues. Germline V lookup: CDR1 MGHDK, CDR2 SYGVNS. V dropped 6 bases and J dropped 2; count of bases not matched to a gene: 4. As DNA, the CDR3 is TGTGCCAGCAGGGACAGGACCACCTACGAGCAGTACTTC. Translating gives CASRDRTTYEQYF.

The rearrangement joins TRBV2 to TRBJ2-2; D perhaps matches TRBD1 (7 bases). Trimming took 8 bases from V and 6 from J, leaving 16 bases between them. CDR3 length: 14 residues. CDR1 is SNHLY and CDR2 is FYNNEI in the germline V gene. The chain's CDR3 is CASLSQGGSGELFF. CDR3 nucleotides: TGTGCCAGCTTGTCCCAGGGGGGCTCCGGGGAGCTGTTTTTT.

The chain is built from TRBV2 and TRBJ1-5; D gene uncertain. The V gene lost 8 bases and the J gene lost 0 bases, with 11 bases spanning the gap. CDR1 is SNHLY, CDR2 FYNNEI, per germline. This CDR3 has 14 amino acids. The CDR3 coding sequence is TGTGCCAGCGTTGTTGGGGATAGCAATCAGCCCCAGCATTTT. It yields the protein CASVVGDSNQPQHF.

The chain has TRBV20-1 and TRBJ1-6; TRBD1 matches 9 bases. Trimming at V came to 7 bases and at J to 6 bases, leaving 7 bases not matched to a gene. Germline CDR1 and CDR2: DFQATT and SNEGSKA (reference sequence). The CDR3 is 14 residues long. CDR3 nucleotides: TGCAGTGGCCCGCGGGACAGGGTTAATTCACCCCTCCACTTT. This sequence encodes CSGPRDRVNSPLHF.

This clonotype was observed a few times. The chain joins TRBV20-1 to TRBJ1-2, with D uncertain. The CDR3 covers 12 residues. Germline V gene sequence: CDR1 DFQATT, CDR2 SNEGSKA (reference sequence). Trimming pared 0 bases from V and 6 bases from J, leaving 8 bases between. CDR3 nucleotides: TGCAGTGCTAGAGATCGTGGGGATGGCTACACCTTC. Translation gives CSARDRGDGYTF.

Turning to this clonotype: A read error is possible here, since a much larger clone lies one base away. The CDR3 ends on some other residue instead of the conserved phenylalanine or tryptophan, so this is likely a read error. The chain has TRBV5-5 and TRBJ1-6; TRBD1 is a possible D gene (6 bases). V dropped 0 bases and J dropped 7 bases, with 17 bases sitting between them. Germline loops: CDR1 SGHKS, CDR2 YYEKEE (reference sequence). The CDR3 has 17 residues. The CDR3 loop is CASSLAGQGPLNSPLHL. The CDR3 DNA reads as TGTGCCAGCAGCTTGGCGGGGCAGGGGCCCTTAAATTCACCCCTCCACCTT.